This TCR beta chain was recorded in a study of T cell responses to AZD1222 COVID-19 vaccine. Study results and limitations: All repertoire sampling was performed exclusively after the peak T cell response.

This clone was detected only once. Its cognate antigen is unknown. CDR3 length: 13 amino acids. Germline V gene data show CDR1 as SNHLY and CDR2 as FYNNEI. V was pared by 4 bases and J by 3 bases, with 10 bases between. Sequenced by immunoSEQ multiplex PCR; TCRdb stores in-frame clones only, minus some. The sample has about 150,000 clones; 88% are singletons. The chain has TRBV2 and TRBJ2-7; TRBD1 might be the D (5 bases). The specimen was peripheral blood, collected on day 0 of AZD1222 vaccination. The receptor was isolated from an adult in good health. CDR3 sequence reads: CASSGLDSYEQYF. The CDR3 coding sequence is TGTGCCAGCAGTGGGCTCGACAGCTACGAGCAGTACTTC.